This T cell receptor beta chain was captured by sequencing in a study of patients and donors after allogeneic stem cell transplantation. One entry per CDR3 protein, called by TCRdb with MiXCR from the RT-PCR reads. The repertoire holds 920,000 or so distinct CDR3 sequences, with over 15% as singletons. This CDR3 region has 16 residues. Germline CDR1 reads SGHDT; CDR2 reads YYEEEE. The V gene end was trimmed by 0 bases and the J gene end by 7 bases; junction bases not matched to a gene: 12. The chain joins TRBV5-6 to TRBJ1-2; 7 bases fit TRBD1. Sequences were obtained from blood, either unsorted or a sorted T cell fraction (not recorded which). This receptor was identified in a human donor who was either an allogeneic HSCT recipient or a stem cell or donor lymphocyte infusion donor (not recorded which). It is not recorded whose cells these are; they may come from a transplant donor. CDR3: CASSLVGPTGITGYTF. The DNA of the CDR3 is TGTGCCAGCAGCTTGGTGGGCCCGACAGGGATCACTGGCTACACCTTC.